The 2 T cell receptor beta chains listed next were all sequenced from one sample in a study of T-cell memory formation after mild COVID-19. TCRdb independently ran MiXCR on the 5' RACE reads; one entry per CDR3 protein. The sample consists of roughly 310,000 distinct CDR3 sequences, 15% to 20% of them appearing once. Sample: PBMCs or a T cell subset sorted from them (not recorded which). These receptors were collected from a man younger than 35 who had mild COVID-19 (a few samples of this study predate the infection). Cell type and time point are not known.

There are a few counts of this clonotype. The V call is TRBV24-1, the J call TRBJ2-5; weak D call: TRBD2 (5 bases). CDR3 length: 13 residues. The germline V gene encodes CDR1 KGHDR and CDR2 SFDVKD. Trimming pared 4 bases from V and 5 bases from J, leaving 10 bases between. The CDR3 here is CATSELALETQYF. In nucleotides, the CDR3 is TGTGCCACCAGTGAGTTAGCGTTGGAGACCCAGTACTTC.

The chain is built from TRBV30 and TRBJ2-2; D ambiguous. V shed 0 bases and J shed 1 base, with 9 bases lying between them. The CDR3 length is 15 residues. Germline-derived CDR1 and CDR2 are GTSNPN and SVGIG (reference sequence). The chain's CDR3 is CAWSVLGWNTGELFF. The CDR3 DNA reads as TGTGCCTGGAGTGTACTGGGCTGGAACACCGGGGAGCTGTTTTTT.